This T cell receptor beta chain was sequenced during a study of cytomegalovirus exposure and HLA in healthy donors. V was cut by 4 bases and J by 2 bases, with 9 bases left in between. This CDR3 is 13 amino acids long. Germline CDR1 is KGHSH and CDR2 is LQKENI. It was with 60 Vbeta and 13 Jbeta primers that the PCR ran. Using immunoSEQ multiplex PCR, the repertoire was profiled, and TCRdb retains in-frame clones only, with some absent. The table has under 200,000 clones, 75% to 90% seen once. V and J are TRBV18 and TRBJ2-7; TRBD1 is a possible D gene (6 bases). The sequenced material came from PBMCs. This TCR came from a woman aged 30 to 39 in good health and CMV-seronegative. CDR3 residues: CASSRGQTYEQYF. CDR3 in DNA: TGTGCCAGCTCACGGGGGCAAACCTACGAGCAGTACTTC.